These T cell receptor beta chains were read from a single sample in a study of blood T cell repertoires in COVID-19. Assay: immunoSEQ multiplex PCR; the TCRdb copy retains only in-frame clones and omits some. The data show 250,000 to 350,000 clones, roughly 85% seen once. The sequenced sample consisted of PBMCs or T cells enriched from blood (not recorded which). These TCRs come from a woman between 25 and 40 years old who had recovered from COVID-19. Each CDR3 is given without its conserved first and last residue.

J gene: TRBJ2-3
V gene: TRBV4-2
CDR3 protein: ASSQDLHAAGGITDTQY

J gene: TRBJ1-1
V gene: TRBV28
CDR3 protein: ASSWSGTVEDTEAF

J gene: TRBJ1-6
V gene: TRBV6-4
CDR3 protein: ASSDVWWGPYNSPLH

J gene: TRBJ1-4
V gene: TRBV6-5
CDR3 protein: ASSYSGAHGEKLF

J gene: TRBJ1-5
V gene: TRBV18
CDR3 protein: ASSPLEGPQH

J gene: TRBJ1-3
V gene: TRBV7-2
CDR3 protein: ASSPKSSGNTIY

J gene: TRBJ1-2
V gene: TRBV15
CDR3 protein: ATSRAEGQAYYGYT

J gene: TRBJ2-1
V gene: TRBV29-1
CDR3 protein: SAKPGTGRYEQF

J gene: TRBJ2-7
V gene: TRBV3-1/TRBV3-2
CDR3 protein: ASSPEDRGYSYEQY

J gene: TRBJ2-6
V gene: TRBV21-1
CDR3 protein: ASIPGQSPNVLT

J gene: TRBJ1-1
V gene: TRBV19
CDR3 protein: ASSRNYPGAEAF

J gene: TRBJ1-6
V gene: TRBV5-5
CDR3 protein: ASSLAGDNSPLH

J gene: TRBJ1-2
V gene: TRBV12-3/TRBV12-4
CDR3 protein: ASSLWTHGYT

J gene: TRBJ2-1
V gene: TRBV29-1
CDR3 protein: SVAQLAGGAYNEQF

J gene: TRBJ2-5
V gene: TRBV11-2
CDR3 protein: ASSLAGIGTQY

J gene: TRBJ1-2
V gene: TRBV19
CDR3 protein: ASSMVQAYGYT

J gene: TRBJ1-5
V gene: TRBV6-4
CDR3 protein: ASSQNSNQPQH

J gene: TRBJ2-2
V gene: TRBV5-1
CDR3 protein: ASSFGTDTGELF

J gene: TRBJ2-7
V gene: TRBV20-1
CDR3 protein: SASSRGTGSYEQY

J gene: TRBJ1-1
V gene: TRBV19
CDR3 protein: ASSISRGRGGTEAF

J gene: TRBJ1-5
V gene: TRBV29-1
CDR3 protein: SFSPGGNQPQH